The 17 T cell receptor beta chains reported below all come from one sample, sequenced in a study of CD8 T cells in ankylosing spondylitis. The study, taken as a whole, reports: Among TCR beta sequences, a motif of fewer than 10 highly homologous variants appeared characteristic of ankylosing spondylitis blood.

Their antigens are not known. From the 5' RACE reads, TCRdb called clonotypes with MiXCR, one entry per CDR3 protein. The sample has approximately 520,000 distinct CDR3 sequences; approximately 5% are singletons. The specimen was blood, either unsorted or a sorted T cell fraction (not recorded which). The receptors come from a male donor with ankylosing spondylitis.

This clonotype came up many times. V gene TRBV20-1 combines with J gene TRBJ2-3; D uncertain. CDR3 length equals 14 residues. Germline-derived CDR1 and CDR2 are DFQATT and SNEGSKA (reference sequence). The V and J ends lost 0 bases and 2 bases respectively, with 9 bases between them. CDR3 sequence (DNA): TGCAGTGCTAGAGATGGAGCCAACACAGATACGCAGTATTTT. Protein sequence: CSARDGANTDTQYF.

This clonotype was counted only a few times. The chain uses TRBV5-5 and TRBJ1-1; D remains ambiguous. Trimming removed 0 bases from V and 0 bases from J, with 12 bases in between. This CDR3 is 16 amino acids long. The germline V gene has CDR1 SGHKS and CDR2 YYEKEE (reference sequence). The CDR3: CASSLDGRSMNTEAFF. The DNA for the CDR3 is TGTGCCAGCAGCTTGGATGGACGGAGTATGAACACTGAAGCTTTCTTT.

This clonotype was picked up many times. The chain joins TRBV20-1 to TRBJ1-1; D ambiguous. This CDR3 is built from 12 residues. Germline CDR1 DFQATT, CDR2 SNEGSKA (reference sequence). V lost 3 bases and J 7 bases, leaving 12 bases between the germline ends. CDR3 nucleotides: TGCAGTGCTAGGGGGAGACCCGTTGAAGCTTTCTTT. Translation gives CSARGRPVEAFF.

This clonotype has a count of ten or more. The J gene is TRBJ2-1, the V gene TRBV5-6, with a weak D call TRBD2 (6 bases). This CDR3 has 12 residues. V lost 5 bases and J lost 12, with 15 bases in between. Germline lookup yields CDR1 SGHDT and CDR2 YYEEEE. CDR3: CASRGRTRGQFF. The CDR3 nucleotides are TGTGCCAGCAGGGGGAGGACCCGGGGGCAGTTCTTC.

This clonotype occurred a few times. The chain has TRBV10-3 and TRBJ2-1, with D possibly TRBD2 on 5 matching bases. This CDR3 comprises 13 residues. Trimming cost V 4 bases and J 5 bases, with 9 bases left between them. Germline V gives CDR1 ENHRY, CDR2 SYGVKD. CDR3 in DNA: TGTGCCATCAGTGGTGGACTTAACAATGAGCAGTTCTTC. Protein: CAISGGLNNEQFF.

This clonotype was recorded many times. The chain employs TRBV7-9 and TRBJ2-3; D is possibly TRBD2 (5 bases). The CDR3 contains 16 residues. V was trimmed by 2 bases and J by 0 bases, leaving 12 bases between them. The germline CDR1 and CDR2 sequences are SEHNR and FQNEAQ (reference sequence). CDR3 protein: CASSLFGLASTDTQYF. The CDR3 DNA sequence: TGTGCCAGCAGCTTATTTGGACTGGCGAGCACAGATACGCAGTATTTT. The variable domain in full, completed from reference TRBV7-9 and TRBJ2-3, reads DTGVSQNPRHKITKRGQNVTFRCDPISEHNRLYWYRQTLGQGPEFLTYFQNEAQLEKSRLLSDRFSAERPKGSFSTLEIQRTEQGDSAMYLCASSLFGLASTDTQYFGPGTRLTVL.

This clonotype was seen at least ten times. This chain joins TRBV20-1 and TRBJ1-1; D gene uncertain. The CDR3 is made up of 12 amino acids. The V end lost 2 bases, the J end lost 7 bases, and 11 bases lay between the germline ends. Germline V gene data show CDR1 as DFQATT and CDR2 as SNEGSKA (reference sequence). The CDR3 region has the DNA TGCAGTGCTAGATCTCGAGGGCGTGAAGCTTTCTTT. Translating gives CSARSRGREAFF.

This clonotype was counted many times. V usage is TRBV7-2 and J usage is TRBJ2-7; D gene ambiguous. V was pared by 0 bases and J by 7 bases, with 7 bases between. This CDR3 contains 12 residues. Germline CDR1 reads SGHTA; CDR2 reads FQGNSA. The CDR3 here is CASSLAGREQYF. The CDR3 DNA is TGTGCCAGCAGCTTAGCGGGAAGGGAGCAGTACTTC.

This clonotype was found many times. The rearrangement joins TRBV27 to TRBJ2-3; tentative D call: TRBD2 (6 bases). The CDR3 is 15 residues long. V was shortened by 5 bases and J by 3 bases, with 15 bases between the two germline ends. CDR1 MNHEY and CDR2 SMNVEV come from the germline V gene (reference sequence). The CDR3 DNA follows: TGTGCCAGCAGTCCTCATACCGGGACTACAGATACGCAGTATTTT. Its translation: CASSPHTGTTDTQYF.

Many counts were recorded for this clonotype. The chain joins TRBV29-1 to TRBJ1-2; 10 bases agree with TRBD1. Germline V gene sequence: CDR1 SQVTM, CDR2 ANQGSEA. Trimming cost V 2 bases and J 8 bases; bases outside gene matches: 11. This CDR3 is built from 15 residues. The CDR3 is CSVEMVSGTGVGYTF. The CDR3 DNA follows: TGCAGCGTTGAAATGGTTTCCGGGACAGGGGTGGGCTACACCTTC.

Ten or more counts support this clonotype. The chain has TRBV12-3 or TRBV12-4 and TRBJ2-2; possibly TRBD2 for D (6 bases). Trimming took off 1 base at V and 4 bases at J, with 10 bases between the two ends. The CDR3 consists of 15 residues. CDR3 protein: CASSLGAGSTGELFF. As DNA, the CDR3 is TGTGCCAGCAGTTTAGGGGCCGGGAGCACCGGGGAGCTGTTTTTT.

This clonotype appeared many times. This chain links TRBV4-3 with TRBJ1-1; D unresolved. This CDR3 is built from 13 residues. Germline V gene lookup returns CDR1 LGHNA and CDR2 YSLEER. V was cut by 1 base and J by 6 bases, with 9 bases left in between. In DNA, the CDR3 is TGCGCCAGCAGCCAAGTAGGTGAAGCTGAAGCTTTCTTT. It is translated as CASSQVGEAEAFF.

The table lists this clonotype with many counts. V gene TRBV29-1 combines with J gene TRBJ2-3, with D possibly being TRBD2 (6 bases). Trimming stripped 6 bases from V and 1 base from J, with 17 bases between. Germline V gene lookup returns CDR1 SQVTM and CDR2 ANQGSEA. The CDR3 is made up of 15 amino acids. This CDR3 reads CSVNPRPGGTDTQYF. The CDR3, as DNA: TGCAGCGTCAACCCGCGGCCGGGGGGCACAGATACGCAGTATTTT.

This clonotype showed up many times. The chain recombines TRBV12-3 or TRBV12-4 with TRBJ2-7; D possibly uses TRBD1 or TRBD2 (7 bases each). This CDR3 spans 17 amino acids. V gave up 6 bases and J gave up 4 bases, with 25 bases separating them. CDR3 in amino acids: CASRVGGGTVGGYEQYF. CDR3 in DNA: TGTGCCAGCAGAGTTGGGGGGGGGACAGTCGGTGGTTACGAGCAGTACTTC.

This clonotype was counted many times. The chain uses TRBV7-6 and TRBJ2-7; 8 nucleotides match TRBD1. The CDR3 consists of 15 residues. Germline V gene lookup returns CDR1 SGHVS and CDR2 FNYEAQ. Losses at the gene ends were 5 bases for V and 3 bases for J; bases not matched to a gene: 9. The CDR3 protein is CASSPEDRAVYEQYF. CDR3 DNA sequence: TGTGCCAGCAGCCCGGAGGACAGGGCCGTCTACGAGCAGTACTTC.

This clonotype was seen many times. V usage is TRBV6-1 and J usage is TRBJ2-6; no definite D call. V was pared by 7 bases and J by 0 bases, with 10 bases between. This CDR3 is built from 15 residues. Looked up from germline, CDR1 is MNHNS and CDR2 is SASEGT. The CDR3 region is CASKDSYSGANVLTF. CDR3 in DNA: TGTGCCAGCAAGGATTCGTACTCTGGGGCCAACGTCCTGACTTTC.

The chain links TRBV7-6 to TRBJ2-1, with 9 bases lining up with TRBD1. CDR1 is SGHVS, CDR2 FNYEAQ, per germline. The length of the CDR3 is 17 residues. After removal of 3 bases from V and 3 bases from J, the junction contained 9 bases not matched to a gene. This CDR3 reads CASSLAADRGYYNEQFF. CDR3 DNA: TGTGCCAGCAGCTTGGCTGCGGACAGGGGATACTACAATGAGCAGTTCTTC.